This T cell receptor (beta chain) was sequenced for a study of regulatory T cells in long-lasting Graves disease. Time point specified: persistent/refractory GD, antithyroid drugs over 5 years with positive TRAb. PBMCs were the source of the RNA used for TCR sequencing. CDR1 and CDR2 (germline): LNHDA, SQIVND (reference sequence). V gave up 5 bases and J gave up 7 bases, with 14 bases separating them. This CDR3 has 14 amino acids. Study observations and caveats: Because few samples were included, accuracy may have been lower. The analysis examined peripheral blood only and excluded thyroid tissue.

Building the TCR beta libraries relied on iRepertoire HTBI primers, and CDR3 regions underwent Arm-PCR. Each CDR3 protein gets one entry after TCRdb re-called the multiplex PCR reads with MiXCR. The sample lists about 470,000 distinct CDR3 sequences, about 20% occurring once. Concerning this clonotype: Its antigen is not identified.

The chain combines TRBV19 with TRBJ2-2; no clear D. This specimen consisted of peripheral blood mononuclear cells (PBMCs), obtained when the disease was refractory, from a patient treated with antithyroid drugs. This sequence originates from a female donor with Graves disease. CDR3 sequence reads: CASSPQRAGGELFF. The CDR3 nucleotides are TGTGCCAGTAGTCCCCAAAGGGCCGGCGGGGAGCTGTTTTTT. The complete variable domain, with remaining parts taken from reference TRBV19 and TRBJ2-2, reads DGGITQSPKYLFRKEGQNVTLSCEQNLNHDAMYWYRQDPGQGLRLIYYSQIVNDFQKGDIAEGYSVSREKKESFPLTVTSAQKNPTAFYLCASSPQRAGGELFFGEGSRLTVL.